This T cell receptor beta chain is from a study of beta chain features in type 1 diabetes. The germline V and J ends were trimmed by 5 bases and 0 bases, with 12 bases remaining between them. The CDR3 contains 15 residues. The germline gives CDR1 SGHTA, CDR2 FQGNSA. TCRB transcripts that were expressed got sequenced, as all of the isolated RNA had been reverse transcribed. Assay used: immunoSEQ multiplex PCR; TCRdb lists only in-frame clones, some missing. The data hold roughly 180,000 clones, with about 12% observed a single time. The specimen was central memory CD4+ T cells from blood. The chain is built from TRBV7-2 and TRBJ2-3; D perhaps matches TRBD1 (6 bases). The origin of this receptor is a woman aged 18-30 years in good health. CDR3 residues: CASSHDGTSTDTQYF. CDR3 bases: TGTGCCAGCAGCCATGACGGGACAAGCACAGATACGCAGTATTTT.